This is a list of T cell receptor beta chains from one sample in a study of spatial heterogeneity in lung cancer. TCRdb independently ran MiXCR on the 5' RACE reads; one entry per CDR3 protein. The table lists tens of thousands of distinct CDR3 sequences, just over 7.5% of them singletons. The sample in question was PBMCs, obtained at follow-up. The receptor source for this set is a male donor with early-stage non-small cell lung cancer. Each CDR3 is given with its conserved first and last residue. Fields, in order: clone size, D gene, V gene, J gene, CDR3 protein, CDR3 DNA. A D gene is named only where the DNA matches it firmly. Clone size, where shown, is once, few, many, or a class for clones that have expanded.

many,TRBD2,TRBV20-1,TRBJ2-7,CSASPLAGDYEQYF,TGCAGTGCTAGCCCACTAGCGGGGGACTACGAGCAGTACTTC
many,TRBD1,TRBV7-2,TRBJ2-2,CASSSGTGNTGELFF,TGTGCCAGCAGCTCAGGGACAGGGAACACCGGGGAGCTGTTTTTT
many,.,TRBV11-2,TRBJ1-1,CASKVTPNTEAFF,TGTGCCAGCAAGGTAACCCCTAACACTGAAGCTTTCTTT
once,.,TRBV29-1,TRBJ1-6,CSAWGVIHF,TGCAGCGCTTGGGGGGTCATCCACTTT
many,TRBD2,TRBV2,TRBJ2-3,CASGSGGYTQYF,TGTGCCAGCGGTAGCGGGGGTTATACGCAGTATTTT
.,.,TRBV29-1,TRBJ1-2,CSVHSGFYGYTF,TGCAGCGTCCACTCAGGGTTCTATGGCTACACCTTC
few,.,TRBV11-2,TRBJ2-1,CASSPTTYNEQFF,TGTGCCAGCAGCCCAACTACCTACAATGAGCAGTTCTTC
few,TRBD1,TRBV7-6,TRBJ1-4,CASSQQGAANEKLFF,TGTGCCAGCAGCCAACAGGGGGCGGCTAATGAAAAACTGTTTTTT
many,.,TRBV20-1,TRBJ2-1,CSAREGLTANEQFF,TGCAGTGCTAGAGAGGGACTCACGGCCAATGAGCAGTTCTTC
many,TRBD1,TRBV20-1,TRBJ1-5,CSARHRGPNQPQHF,TGCAGTGCTAGACACAGGGGGCCCAATCAGCCCCAGCATTTT
many,TRBD1,TRBV2,TRBJ2-2,CASSEMGTENTGELFF,TGTGCCAGCAGTGAAATGGGGACAGAAAACACCGGGGAGCTGTTTTTT
many,TRBD1,TRBV18,TRBJ1-6,CASSQEQGIDSPLHF,TGTGCCAGCTCACAAGAACAGGGGATAGATTCACCCCTCCACTTT
many,TRBD2,TRBV7-9,TRBJ2-2,CASSPASLAGELNTGELFF,TGTGCCAGCAGCCCCGCTAGTCTAGCGGGGGAACTGAACACCGGGGAGCTGTTTTTT
many,TRBD1,TRBV7-3,TRBJ1-1,CASSFGRQGLGTEAFF,TGTGCCAGCAGCTTCGGGAGACAGGGATTGGGCACTGAAGCTTTCTTT
many,TRBD2,TRBV14,TRBJ2-3,CASSAGTSGADTQYF,TGTGCCAGCAGCGCCGGGACTAGTGGGGCAGATACGCAGTATTTT
many,TRBD2,TRBV20-1,TRBJ2-1,CSAPATSGAHRGEQFF,TGCAGTGCACCTGCAACTAGCGGGGCCCATCGGGGTGAGCAGTTCTTC
medium-sized,TRBD1,TRBV5-6,TRBJ1-4,CASSLGDRGLEEKLFF,TGTGCCAGCAGCTTGGGAGACAGGGGCTTGGAGGAAAAACTGTTTTTT
many,.,TRBV6-1,TRBJ2-5,CASSGLGTGETQYF,TGTGCCAGCAGCGGACTGGGGACTGGGGAGACCCAGTACTTC
many,.,TRBV5-1,TRBJ1-5,CASSLEPTGNSNQPQHF,TGCGCCAGCAGCTTGGAACCGACAGGAAATAGCAATCAGCCCCAGCATTTT
many,.,TRBV29-1,TRBJ1-4,CSVEEEAEKLFF,TGCAGCGTTGAAGAAGAGGCTGAAAAACTGTTTTTT
many,.,TRBV7-2,TRBJ2-5,CASSLQGSWGETQYF,TGTGCCAGCAGCTTACAGGGGAGTTGGGGAGAGACCCAGTACTTC
many,.,TRBV7-6,TRBJ1-3,CASSSLTDSGNTIYF,TGTGCCAGCAGCTCCCTAACCGACTCTGGAAACACCATATATTTT
many,.,TRBV19,TRBJ1-2,CASSIGTVYGYTF,TGTGCCAGTAGTATAGGGACAGTCTATGGCTACACCTTC
few,.,TRBV6-1,TRBJ1-5,CASSESGEGQPQHF,TGTGCCAGCAGTGAATCCGGGGAAGGTCAGCCCCAGCATTTT
many,TRBD1,TRBV19,TRBJ1-5,CASSAQGQPQHF,TGTGCCAGTAGTGCACAGGGGCAGCCCCAGCATTTT
many,TRBD2,TRBV6-5,TRBJ2-3,CASTTGGTTDTQYF,TGTGCCAGCACCACGGGGGGGACCACAGATACGCAGTATTTT
many,TRBD1,TRBV7-9,TRBJ2-3,CASSLGNWDREADTQYF,TGTGCCAGCAGCTTAGGGAATTGGGACAGAGAAGCAGATACGCAGTATTTT
many,TRBD2,TRBV11-2,TRBJ2-1,CASSLVYGSGGAYNEQFF,TGTGCCAGCAGCTTGGTATACGGTAGCGGGGGCGCCTACAATGAGCAGTTCTTC
many,.,TRBV5-1,TRBJ2-7,CASSLESVAYEQYF,TGCGCCAGCAGCTTGGAAAGTGTTGCCTACGAGCAGTACTTC
many,TRBD1,TRBV11-2,TRBJ1-2,CASSLSDRGTYGYTF,TGTGCCAGCAGCTTATCAGACAGGGGTACCTATGGCTACACCTTC
many,.,TRBV5-1,TRBJ1-2,CASSLKAEYGYTF,TGCGCCAGCAGCTTGAAGGCAGAATATGGCTACACCTTC
many,TRBD1,TRBV20-1,TRBJ2-3,CSANRQGRTDTQYF,TGCAGTGCTAACAGACAGGGTCGTACAGATACGCAGTATTTT
many,TRBD2,TRBV11-3,TRBJ2-1,CASSLERGGIDEQFF,TGTGCCAGCAGCTTAGAGCGGGGGGGCATCGATGAGCAGTTCTTC
.,.,TRBV7-9,TRBJ1-2,CASSLESGDYGYTF,TGTGCCAGCAGCTTGGAATCAGGGGACTATGGCTACACCTTC
.,TRBD1,TRBV9,TRBJ2-2,CASSERGQVNTGELFF,TGTGCCAGCAGCGAGAGGGGACAGGTGAACACCGGGGAGCTGTTTTTT